Reported below is one T cell receptor beta chain. This clone has ten or more counts. No clone much larger than this one lies a single base away; base qualities are absent. For TCR profiling, total RNA from no fewer than 8,500 sorted tetramer+ CD8 T cells was reverse transcribed into cDNA. CDR3 regions were PCR-amplified with primers annealing to V and J regions, and unique molecular identifiers were added to track templates. Profiling of the TCRalpha and TCRbeta chains was done on the immunoSEQ platform, including the sequencing and error-correction standards of that platform. As for the original processing: Clonal copy numbers were corrected for sequencing and PCR errors, and CDR3s were defined according to IMGT conventions. Analysis was restricted to productive rearrangements and was performed with immunoSEQ Analyzer versions 2.0 and 3.0, and gene-pairing frequencies were further processed in Microsoft Excel. Circos plots were used to visualize V-J pairings, and MEME plus a custom motifSearch program were used to find CDR3 motifs. The OLGA algorithm was used to calculate the probability of generation of TCR sequences. Clonotypes seen at both visits were called persistent; those seen only acutely were nonpersistent; those seen only at convalescence were de novo. A public TCR was defined as an amino acid clonotype used by more than one donor. TCRdb carries this immuneACCESS record with in-frame sequences only. Its versions omit some clonotypes, under half of them owing to an unresolved V gene in the studies checked, with the rest unexplained. The V and J calls and the clone size are those of that table, but D and trimming were determined from the DNA. The sample yields some 940 clones; approximately 30% were counted once. Jointly, the top ten make up approximately 54% of the sample.

The data were obtained in a study of blood T cell repertoires in acute mononucleosis (dated by TCRdb to the early 2020s). Study-level background: To capture the memory response, convalescent samples were obtained between 5 and 8 months after the acute presentation. A mean blood EBV load of approximately 3.8 log10 genome copies per million B cells was observed during acute infection, and a mean blood EBV load of around 2.6 was observed at convalescence. What the study reported, not specific to this receptor: For BRLF1 (YVL-BR), TCRalpha CDR3 motifs played a dominant role and TCRbeta a minimal role in TCR repertoire selection. Although only about 9% of unique acute clonotypes carried over into convalescence, these persisting clonotypes made up most of the response, and the remainder were seemingly replaced by new, diverse de novo clonotypes. With only a few donors in the cohort, group averages were based on very few individuals. The low acute-to-convalescent clonotype overlap might be partly explained by sampling error, because only a fraction of each donor's blood was analyzed.

The CDR3 runs 14 residues from the cysteine to the phenylalanine. The read is trimmed to its CDR3 DNA, 42 bases read in frame from base 1. Ends trimmed: V by 4 bases, J by 3 bases; bases unmatched to a gene: 4. Looking up the germline V gene (reference sequence) yields CDR1 MNHEY and CDR2 SMNVEV. The sample's time point label, in plain terms: convalescence about 6 months (5-8 months) after acute presentation (visit 7). Over the course of primary infection, this study followed CD8 T cell responses against two immunodominant EBV epitopes, BRLF1 109 (YVL-BR) and BMLF1 280 (GLC-BM). A positive serum heterophile antibody test together with EBV viral capsid antigen-specific IgM pointed to primary EBV infection. Total CD8 T cells were first enriched from PBMCs by magnetic positive selection (MACS). A FACSAria III was used to sort live CD3+ CD8+ tetramer+ cells to over 90% purity. Cells were sorted with a PE-conjugated tetramer loaded with the BRLF1 109-117 peptide. TCR repertoires of EBV epitope-specific CD8 T cells were deep-sequenced directly ex vivo after tetramer sorting, at acute infection and at convalescence. The donors were three individuals between roughly 18 and 30 years old who had clinical acute infectious mononucleosis along with laboratory evidence of primary EBV infection. Heparinized peripheral blood was collected when donors presented clinically with mononucleosis symptoms and again about 6 months afterward. Ficoll-Paque density gradient centrifugation was used to isolate PBMCs.

The sequence is built from TRBV27 and TRBJ2-7, and TRBD2 matches 9 of the central bases. The sequence was collected from a man aged 18 to 35 with infectious mononucleosis caused by EBV. Sequencing used EBV YVL epitope tetramer+ CD8+ T cells sorted from PBMCs, obtained during convalescence from infectious mononucleosis. The meaning of the sample's cell subset or site label: CD8 T cells binding a tetramer with EBV BRLF1 109-117 peptide (YVL-BR). The DNA sequence is TGTGCCAGCAGTTCATCGACTAGCGGCTACGAGCAGTACTTC. It is translated as CASSSSTSGYEQYF.